This T cell receptor (beta chain) was sequenced in a study of T cell repertoires in cytomegalovirus infection. Background on the study: Matching HLA type, along with CMV infection, was indicated by public TCR beta signatures.

The CDR3 runs to 14 residues. With V trimmed by 1 base and J by 3 bases, 0 bases remained unmatched. Regarding the study as a whole: What dominated the ex vivo response were HLA-C-restricted CMV-specific TCR beta clonotypes. The cumulative frequency of public TCR beta families distinguished individuals who carried CMV together with the relevant HLA.

Each CDR3 protein gets one entry after TCRdb re-called the reads with MiXCR. This sample yields about 310,000 distinct CDR3 sequences, of which roughly 17% are seen a single time; 12% belongs to the top ten. As to this clonotype: Its antigen remains unknown.

The sample consisted of PBMCs. The chain links TRBV12-3 or TRBV12-4 to TRBJ1-2; TRBD1 matches 9 bases. The sequence derives from a human donor in good health (CMV status not recorded). Some clones in this sample may be carry-over from other donors' samples. This CDR3 is CASSLGDRDYGYTF. The CDR3 DNA is TGTGCCAGCAGTTTAGGGGACAGGGACTATGGCTACACCTTC.